A selection of T cell receptor beta chains follows, all from one sample in a study of control samples from healthy donors and cancer patients. Generated by immunoSEQ multiplex PCR, the TCRdb table keeps only in-frame clones and is missing some. Of 130,000 to 150,000 clones in the sample, 88% were seen once. The sequencing input was blood. The receptors originated from a woman aged 25 to 39 in good health. Each CDR3 is given with its conserved first and last residue. The D gene is left open where the match is weak. Part of the rows lack a size; the others show once, few, many or a class for expanded clones.

J	V	size	D	DNA	CDR3
TRBJ2-1	TRBV14	.	TRBD2	TGTGCCAGCAGCCTCAGCGGGAGGTACCACAATGAGCAGTTCTTC	CASSLSGRYHNEQFF
TRBJ2-3	TRBV7-8	.	.	TGTGCCAGCAGCCCAAGCGGGTTGGCCCCAGATACGCAGTATTTT	CASSPSGLAPDTQYF
TRBJ1-6	TRBV15	.	TRBD1	TGTGCCACCAGCAGACCTTTCCCGGACCCGGACAGGCCCAATTCACCCCTCCACTTT	CATSRPFPDPDRPNSPLHF
TRBJ2-7	TRBV6-2/TRBV6-3	.	.	TGTGCCAGCAGTTCCCTCGGGGGCACGGTGCAGTACTTC	CASSSLGGTVQYF
TRBJ1-2	TRBV14	.	.	TGTGCCAGCAGCCAAGGAGAAGGCTATGGCTACACCTTC	CASSQGEGYGYTF
TRBJ1-3	TRBV5-1	.	TRBD1	TGCGCCAGCAGCTCGACAGGGGCCCTCGGAAACACCATATATTTT	CASSSTGALGNTIYF
TRBJ1-2	TRBV5-1	.	.	TGCGCCAGCAGCTTGGAGTTGGGGGGTGGCTACACCTTC	CASSLELGGGYTF
TRBJ1-5	TRBV6-6	.	.	TGTGCCAGCAGTTACCTCCCAGATAGCAATCAGCCCCAGCATTTT	CASSYLPDSNQPQHF
TRBJ1-2	TRBV6-5	.	.	TGTGCCAGCAGTTACCGGGACCGTCCTAACTATGGCTACACCTTC	CASSYRDRPNYGYTF
TRBJ1-6	TRBV5-1	.	.	TGCGCCAGCAGAAGTGGGAGCCCGAACCCGGCTTCACCCCTCCACTTT	CASRSGSPNPASPLHF
TRBJ2-7	TRBV20-1	.	TRBD2	TGCAGTGGTGCGGGGGACTACGAGCAGTACTTC	CSGAGDYEQYF
TRBJ2-3	TRBV5-1	.	TRBD2	TGCGCCAGCAGCTTGGCGGGAGGGACCATTGGTACGCAGTATTTT	CASSLAGGTIGTQYF
TRBJ1-2	TRBV30	.	.	TGTGCCTGGAGCGACAGGACCAACTATGGCTACACCTTC	CAWSDRTNYGYTF
TRBJ2-7	TRBV7-9	.	.	TGTGCCAGCAGCTTAGTCCGGGGAGACGAGCAGTACTTC	CASSLVRGDEQYF
TRBJ2-1	TRBV28	.	TRBD1	TGTGCCAGCAGTCTTGACAGGGCTACCCGCCCTGAGCAGTTCTTC	CASSLDRATRPEQFF
TRBJ2-7	TRBV10-1	.	TRBD2	TGCGCCAGCAGTGAGGTCGCGGGAGGGCCCTACGAGCAGTACTTC	CASSEVAGGPYEQYF
TRBJ2-2	TRBV28	.	.	TGTGCCAGCAGTTTTTCGAGGGGGGGCACCGGGGAGCTGTTTTTT	CASSFSRGGTGELFF
TRBJ2-7	TRBV7-2	.	.	TGTGCCAGCAGCCCACCTAGTTTAGGCGAGCAGTACTTC	CASSPPSLGEQYF
TRBJ2-7	TRBV5-1	.	.	TGCGCCAGCAGCACAAACACCTACGAGCAGTACTTC	CASSTNTYEQYF
TRBJ1-2	TRBV7-2	.	.	TGTGCCAGCAGCTCACCCACGGACGCCTCCGATGGCTACACCTTC	CASSSPTDASDGYTF
TRBJ2-3	TRBV15	.	TRBD1	TGTGCCACCAGCAGGGGACGGGACGACAGGGTGACAGATACGCAGTATTTT	CATSRGRDDRVTDTQYF
TRBJ2-7	TRBV2	.	.	TGTGCCAGCAGTGAGTCCGGGAGTATCTACGAGCAGTACTTC	CASSESGSIYEQYF
TRBJ2-5	TRBV5-1	.	.	TGCGCCAGCAGAGTGGAAGGGGAACGGAGAGGAGAGACCCAGTACTTC	CASRVEGERRGETQYF
TRBJ1-2	TRBV7-8	once	.	TGTGCCAGCAGCTTAGCGACCGACTCGGGCGGCTACACCTTC	CASSLATDSGGYTF
TRBJ2-7	TRBV24-1	.	.	TGTGCCACCAGTGACCTGACAGGTGGCGAGCAGTACTTC	CATSDLTGGEQYF
TRBJ1-4	TRBV2	once	TRBD1	TGTGCCAGCAGGGTACAGGGGGCCTCTAATGAAAAACTGTTTTTT	CASRVQGASNEKLFF
TRBJ1-1	TRBV6-5	.	.	TGTGCCAGCAGTTACGGGTCCAAAGGGATCCCTGAAGCTTTCTTT	CASSYGSKGIPEAFF
TRBJ2-7	TRBV20-1	.	.	TGCAGTGCTAGAGATCGAAACGAGCAGTACTTC	CSARDRNEQYF
TRBJ2-2	TRBV27	.	.	TGTGCCAGCAGTTTACAGTCGCGCTGGGGGGACACCGGGGAGCTGTTTTTT	CASSLQSRWGDTGELFF
TRBJ2-5	TRBV5-1	.	TRBD1	TGCGCCAGCAGCCTCGGGACAGGGGGCGAAGAGACCCAGTACTTC	CASSLGTGGEETQYF
TRBJ1-5	TRBV4-1	.	.	TGCGCCAGCAGCCAAGATCGGGCAGTTAGCAATCAGCCCCAGCATTTT	CASSQDRAVSNQPQHF
TRBJ2-7	TRBV29-1	few	.	TGCAGCGTTGAAGATCGGACGGGCTACGAGCAGTACTTC	CSVEDRTGYEQYF
TRBJ2-7	TRBV27	.	TRBD2	TGTGCCAGCAGAAGCGGGGGGAGCTCCTACGAGCAGTACTTC	CASRSGGSSYEQYF
TRBJ2-3	TRBV4-1	once	TRBD2	TGCGCCAGCAGCCAAGAGCCGGGACTAGCGGGAGATACGCAGTATTTT	CASSQEPGLAGDTQYF
TRBJ1-1	TRBV7-9	.	TRBD1	TGTGCCAGCAGCTATTCGACAGGGGGGAACACTGAAGCTTTCTTT	CASSYSTGGNTEAFF
TRBJ1-4	TRBV5-8	.	.	TGTGCCAGCAGCGGCCCTCAGGGTGAAAAACTGTTTTTT	CASSGPQGEKLFF
TRBJ2-2	TRBV6-5	.	.	TGTGCCAGCCGCCTCGGGGTGAACACCGGGGAGCTGTTTTTT	CASRLGVNTGELFF
TRBJ2-7	TRBV7-3	.	.	TGTGCCAGCAGCTCCTTCCGGGGGTACGAGCAGTACTTC	CASSSFRGYEQYF
TRBJ1-2	TRBV3-1/TRBV3-2	.	.	TGTGCCAGCAGCCAAGACCCCAGTGGGGGACCCTATGGCTACACCTTC	CASSQDPSGGPYGYTF
TRBJ2-2	TRBV24-1	.	.	TGTGCCACCAGTGATTTAAAGGCCGGAACGAACACCGGGGAGCTGTTTTTT	CATSDLKAGTNTGELFF
TRBJ2-3	TRBV19	.	TRBD2	TGTGCCAGTAGTCCAAAAAGGAGACTAGCCGGGACAGATACGCAGTATTTT	CASSPKRRLAGTDTQYF